What follows are 2 T cell receptor beta chains derived from one specimen sequenced in a study of response to subunit inactivated influenza vaccine. A single record per CDR3 protein comes from TCRdb applying MiXCR to the RT-PCR reads. This table has around 530,000 distinct CDR3 sequences, approximately 17% appearing once. The source material was CD4+ T cells sorted from PBMCs, sampled around 2 years after vaccination. The receptors shown here come from a man in his fifties or sixties who received an inactivated influenza vaccine.

The chain joins TRBV7-2 to TRBJ2-3, with 7 bases fitting TRBD2. Germline values: CDR1 SGHTA, CDR2 FQGNSA. Trimming took 5 bases from V and 4 from J; bases not matched to a gene: 15. The CDR3 contains 17 residues. Here the CDR3 DNA reads TGTGCCAGCAGCCCCCGTTCTAGAGCGGGGTGGGCAGATACGCAGTATTTT. Its translation is CASSPRSRAGWADTQYF.

The chain has TRBV28 and TRBJ2-1, with a possible D match to TRBD2 (6 bases). This CDR3 is built from 16 residues. Trimming took 7 bases from V and 0 from J, leaving 16 bases between them. Per the germline V gene, CDR1 is MDHEN and CDR2 is SYDVKM. The CDR3 DNA reads TGTGCCAGCATCCCAAATGTGGGGGGCTCCTACAATGAGCAGTTCTTC. It translates to CASIPNVGGSYNEQFF.